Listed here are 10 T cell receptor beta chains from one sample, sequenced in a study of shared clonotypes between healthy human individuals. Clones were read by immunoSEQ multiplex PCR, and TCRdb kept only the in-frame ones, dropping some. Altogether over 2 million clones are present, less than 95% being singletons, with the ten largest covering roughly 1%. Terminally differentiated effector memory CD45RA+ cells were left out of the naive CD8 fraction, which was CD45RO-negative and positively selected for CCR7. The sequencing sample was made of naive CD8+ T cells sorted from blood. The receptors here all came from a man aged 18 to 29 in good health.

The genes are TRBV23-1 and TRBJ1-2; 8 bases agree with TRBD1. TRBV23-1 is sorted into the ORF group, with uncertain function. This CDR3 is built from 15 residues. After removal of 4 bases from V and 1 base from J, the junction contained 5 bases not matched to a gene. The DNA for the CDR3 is TGCGCCAGCAGTCTTTCGGGACAGGATAACTATGGCTACACCTTC. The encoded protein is CASSLSGQDNYGYTF.

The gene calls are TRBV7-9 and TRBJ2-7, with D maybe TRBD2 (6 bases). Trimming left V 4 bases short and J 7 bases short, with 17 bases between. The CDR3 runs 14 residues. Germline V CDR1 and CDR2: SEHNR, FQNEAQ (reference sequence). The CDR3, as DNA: TGTGCCAGCAGCTATTCAACGGCCGCGGGGGAGCAGTACTTC. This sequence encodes CASSYSTAAGEQYF.

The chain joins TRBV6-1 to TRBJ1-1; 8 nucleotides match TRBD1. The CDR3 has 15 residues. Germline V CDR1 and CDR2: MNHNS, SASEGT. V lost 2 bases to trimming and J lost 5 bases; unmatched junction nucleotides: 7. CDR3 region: CASSERQGLRTEAFF. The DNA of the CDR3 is TGTGCCAGCAGTGAACGACAGGGGTTAAGAACTGAAGCTTTCTTT.

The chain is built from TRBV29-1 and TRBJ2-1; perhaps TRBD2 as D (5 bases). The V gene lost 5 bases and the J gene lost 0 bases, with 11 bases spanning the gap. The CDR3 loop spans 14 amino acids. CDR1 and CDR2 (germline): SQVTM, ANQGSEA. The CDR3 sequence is CSVPDSNSYNEQFF. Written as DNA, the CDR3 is TGCAGCGTTCCGGACTCCAACTCCTACAATGAGCAGTTCTTC.

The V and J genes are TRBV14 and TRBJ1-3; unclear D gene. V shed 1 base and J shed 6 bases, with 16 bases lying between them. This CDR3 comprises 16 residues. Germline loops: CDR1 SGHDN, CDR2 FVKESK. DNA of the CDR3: TGTGCCAGCAGCCAAGCCGACCGAATGGATGCAAACACCATATATTTT. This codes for CASSQADRMDANTIYF. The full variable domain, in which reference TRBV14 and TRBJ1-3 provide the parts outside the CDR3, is EAGVTQFPSHSVIEKGQTVTLRCDPISGHDNLYWYRRVMGKEIKFLLHFVKESKQDESGMPNNRFLAERTGGTYSTLKVQPAELEDSGVYFCASSQADRMDANTIYFGEGSWLTVV.

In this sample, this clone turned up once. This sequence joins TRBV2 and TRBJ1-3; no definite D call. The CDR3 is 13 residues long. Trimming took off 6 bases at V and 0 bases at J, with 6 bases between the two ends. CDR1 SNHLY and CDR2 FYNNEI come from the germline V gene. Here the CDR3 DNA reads TGTGCCAGCAGGTACAGCTCTGGAAACACCATATATTTT. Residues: CASRYSSGNTIYF.

The CDR3 coding sequence is TGTGCCTGGAGTGTAGGGCTGGGGGTCACCTACAATGAGCAGTTCTTC. Residues: CAWSVGLGVTYNEQFF. The chain links TRBV30 to TRBJ2-1; TRBD1 or TRBD2 may be the D gene (5 bases each). This CDR3 has 16 amino acids. CDR1 is GTSNPN, CDR2 SVGIG, per germline (reference sequence). Trimming shortened V by 0 bases and J by 2 bases, and 14 bases separated the two germline ends.

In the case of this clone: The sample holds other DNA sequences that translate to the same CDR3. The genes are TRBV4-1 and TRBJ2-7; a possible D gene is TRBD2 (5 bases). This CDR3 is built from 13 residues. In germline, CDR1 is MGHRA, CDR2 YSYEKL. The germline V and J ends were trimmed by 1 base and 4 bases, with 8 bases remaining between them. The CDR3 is CASSQGRAYEQYF. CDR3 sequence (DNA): TGCGCCAGCAGCCAAGGGCGGGCGTACGAGCAGTACTTC.

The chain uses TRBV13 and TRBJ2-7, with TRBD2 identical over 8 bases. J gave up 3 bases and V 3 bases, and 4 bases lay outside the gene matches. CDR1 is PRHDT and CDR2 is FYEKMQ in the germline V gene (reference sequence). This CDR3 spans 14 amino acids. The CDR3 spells CASSFGRGGYEQYF. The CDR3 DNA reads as TGTGCCAGCAGCTTCGGACGGGGGGGCTACGAGCAGTACTTC.

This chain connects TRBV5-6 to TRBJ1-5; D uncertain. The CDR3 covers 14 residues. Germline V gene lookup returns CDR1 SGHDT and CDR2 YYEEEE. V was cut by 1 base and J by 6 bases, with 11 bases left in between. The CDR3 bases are TGTGCCAGCAGCTTGAGTATGGGAGGTCAGCCCCAGCATTTT. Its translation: CASSLSMGGQPQHF.